A single sample gave rise to the 27 T cell receptor beta chains below, sequenced in a study of CD8 T cells in ankylosing spondylitis. Via MiXCR, TCRdb re-called the 5' RACE reads, giving one row per CDR3 protein. The repertoire consists of about 450,000 distinct CDR3 sequences, with about 24% occurring once and the leading ten covering 0.85% to 1%. Study-wide findings and caveats: A TCR beta motif of under ten highly homologous variants seemed to mark ankylosing spondylitis blood.

Antigens of these TCRs are unknown. The specimen sequenced was blood, either unsorted or a sorted T cell fraction (not recorded which). These receptors all stem from a male donor with ankylosing spondylitis.

This clonotype came up a few times. The chain is built from TRBV24-1 and TRBJ2-1; D is possibly TRBD2 (6 bases). Trimming removed 7 bases at V and 10 bases at J, with 22 bases between. The germline gives CDR1 KGHDR, CDR2 SFDVKD. CDR3 size: 15 residues. DNA for the CDR3: TGTGCCACCAGCTCGAACCCACCCTCGGGGGTAGAGCAGTTCTTC. Encoded protein: CATSSNPPSGVEQFF.

The sample holds many counts of this clonotype. The chain joins TRBV3-1 to TRBJ2-1; D possibly corresponds to TRBD2 (6 bases). Trimming took off 4 bases at V and 1 base at J, with 8 bases between the two ends. There are 14 residues in the CDR3. The germline gives CDR1 LGHDT, CDR2 YNNKEL (reference sequence). Here the CDR3 reads CASSPSASYNEQFF. Here the CDR3 DNA reads TGTGCCAGCAGCCCTAGCGCATCCTACAATGAGCAGTTCTTC.

V gene TRBV11-2 combines with J gene TRBJ2-2; D is undetermined. The germline CDR1 and CDR2 sequences are SGHAT and FQNNGV. This CDR3 region has 16 residues. V was trimmed by 2 bases and J by 6 bases, leaving 16 bases between them. CDR3 in DNA: TGTGCCAGCAGCTTAAGGCCTACCCAAATCCCCGGGGAGCTGTTTTTT. Translating gives CASSLRPTQIPGELFF.

There are a few counts of this clonotype. CDR3 region: CASSSTRSLQETQYF. In DNA, the CDR3 is TGTGCCAGCAGCTCTACGCGGTCTTTGCAAGAGACCCAGTACTTC. The chain carries TRBV11-2 and TRBJ2-5; D remains unclear. V lost 4 bases and J 2 bases, leaving 14 bases between the germline ends. Germline CDR1 and CDR2: SGHAT and FQNNGV. The CDR3 contains 15 residues.

The genes are TRBV27 and TRBJ2-2; D ambiguous. This CDR3 contains 14 residues. V shed 6 bases and J shed 3 bases, with 11 bases lying between them. The germline CDR1 and CDR2 sequences are MNHEY and SMNVEV (reference sequence). CDR3 nucleotide sequence: TGTGCCAGCAGACCCCCCAAGGACACCGGGGAGCTGTTTTTT. As protein: CASRPPKDTGELFF.

The chain carries TRBV5-1 and TRBJ1-1, with D hard to call. The CDR3 has 14 residues. Germline V gives CDR1 SGHRS, CDR2 YFSETQ. Trimming left V 3 bases short and J 1 base short, with 10 bases between. DNA of the CDR3: TGCGCCAGCAGCTCAACTTCTGAGAACACTGAAGCTTTCTTT. Its translation is CASSSTSENTEAFF.

The chain combines TRBV4-1 with TRBJ2-2; 14 nucleotides match TRBD2. V lost 3 bases, J lost 2 bases, and 5 bases stayed unmatched. The CDR3 is 18 amino acids. The germline gives CDR1 MGHRA, CDR2 YSYEKL. The CDR3 loop is CASSHSGTSGRNTGELFF. Here the CDR3 DNA reads TGCGCCAGCAGCCACTCCGGGACTAGCGGGAGAAACACCGGGGAGCTGTTTTTT.

At least ten counts were recorded for this clonotype. The genes are TRBV7-9 and TRBJ2-7, with 7 bases that match TRBD1. The V and J ends lost 5 bases and 3 bases, in that order; junction bases with no gene match: 4. The CDR3 length is 13 residues. Germline CDR1 and CDR2: SEHNR and FQNEAQ (reference sequence). This chain's CDR3 is CASSPRQGYEQYV. CDR3 DNA sequence: TGTGCCAGCAGCCCTAGACAGGGCTACGAGCAGTACGTC.

This clonotype was counted only a few times. J is TRBJ1-1 and V is TRBV9; D possibly corresponds to TRBD1 (5 bases). This CDR3 has 12 amino acids. Germline V CDR1 and CDR2: SGDLS, YYNGEE. V gave up 1 base and J gave up 7 bases, with 8 bases separating them. CDR3: CASSVQGGEAFF. CDR3 coding DNA: TGTGCCAGCAGCGTACAGGGCGGTGAAGCTTTCTTT.

This chain joins TRBV3-1 and TRBJ2-5; no firm D call. V was pared by 6 bases and J by 1 base, with 6 bases between. The germline V gene has CDR1 LGHDT and CDR2 YNNKEL (reference sequence). The CDR3 is 12 residues long. For the CDR3, the DNA is TGTGCCAGCAGAAGCACCCAAGAGACCCAGTACTTC. This gives the protein CASRSTQETQYF.

In this sample, this clonotype turned up a few times. The chain carries TRBV5-1 and TRBJ1-1; D not resolved. V was cut by 0 bases and J by 8 bases, with 11 bases left in between. The CDR3 has 13 amino acids. CDR1 is SGHRS and CDR2 is YFSETQ in the germline V gene. Here the CDR3 DNA reads TGCGCCAGCAGCTTGGAGGTATCGGAGGAAGCTTTCTTT. Translation gives CASSLEVSEEAFF.

V is TRBV20-1 and J is TRBJ2-7; TRBD1 matches at 7 bases. The junction had 3 bases not matched to a gene; V was cut back by 2 bases and J by 2 bases. Per germline, CDR1 DFQATT and CDR2 SNEGSKA (reference sequence). The CDR3 extends over 13 amino acids. The CDR3 loop reads CSARPTGPYEQYF. The CDR3 DNA sequence: TGCAGTGCTAGACCGACAGGGCCCTACGAGCAGTACTTC.

This clonotype has a handful of counts. The genes are TRBV2 and TRBJ1-6; 10 bases are shared with TRBD1. CDR3 length equals 15 residues. Losses at the gene ends were 6 bases for V and 8 bases for J; bases not matched to a gene: 7. Germline V gene sequence: CDR1 SNHLY, CDR2 FYNNEI. The CDR3 nucleotides read TGTGCCAGCAGCCTCCGGGACAGGGGTGATTCACCCCTCCACTTT. Amino acid sequence: CASSLRDRGDSPLHF.

This chain connects TRBV3-1 to TRBJ2-3; 8 bases align to TRBD2. Looked up from germline, CDR1 is LGHDT and CDR2 is YNNKEL (reference sequence). Losses at the gene ends were 1 base for V and 4 bases for J; bases not matched to a gene: 4. The CDR3 is made up of 15 amino acids. The CDR3 spells CASSQAGGRPDTQYF. The CDR3 DNA reads TGTGCCAGCAGCCAAGCGGGAGGGCGGCCAGATACGCAGTATTTT.

This clonotype was counted ten times or more. The chain uses TRBV7-2 and TRBJ2-5, with 8 bases lining up with TRBD2. The V segment lost 7 bases and the J segment 1 base; nucleotides outside the gene matches: 8. This CDR3 has 15 amino acids. Germline V gene data show CDR1 as SGHTA and CDR2 as FQGNSA. The CDR3 reads CASNLLADPQETQYF. CDR3 nucleotide sequence: TGTGCCAGCAACCTACTAGCGGACCCCCAAGAGACCCAGTACTTC. Using reference TRBV7-2 and TRBJ2-5 for the parts outside the CDR3, the full variable domain is GAGVSQSPSNKVTEKGKDVELRCDPISGHTALYWYRQSLGQGLEFLIYFQGNSAPDKSGLPSDRFSAERTGGSVSTLTIQRTQQEDSAVYLCASNLLADPQETQYFGPGTRLLVL.

This clonotype has a handful of counts. This chain joins TRBV11-2 and TRBJ2-2; D not resolved. In germline, CDR1 is SGHAT, CDR2 FQNNGV. V was shortened by 0 bases and J by 4 bases, with 9 bases between the two germline ends. The CDR3 is made up of 15 amino acids. The CDR3 coding sequence is TGTGCCAGCAGCTTAGATGTACTGAGCACCGGGGAGCTGTTTTTT. It encodes CASSLDVLSTGELFF.

The chain couples TRBV2 to TRBJ2-5; D is possibly TRBD1 or TRBD2 (5 bases each). V was shortened by 6 bases and J by 2 bases, with 19 bases between the two germline ends. CDR3 size: 16 residues. From germline, CDR1 is SNHLY and CDR2 FYNNEI. The CDR3 DNA reads as TGTGCCAGCAGAGGCCGCTTCGGGACGCAACAAGAGACCCAGTACTTC. This gives the protein CASRGRFGTQQETQYF.

The chain has TRBV20-1 and TRBJ1-1; no firm D call. This CDR3 contains 16 residues. Trimming pared 0 bases from V and 0 bases from J, leaving 14 bases between. Germline V CDR1 and CDR2: DFQATT, SNEGSKA (reference sequence). CDR3 protein: CSARDSVKGLNTEAFF. CDR3 bases: TGCAGTGCTAGAGATTCGGTGAAAGGGCTGAACACTGAAGCTTTCTTT.

V usage is TRBV6-6 and J usage is TRBJ1-3, with D possibly being TRBD1 (5 bases). V lost 10 bases, J lost 0 bases, and 10 bases lay in between. CDR1 and CDR2 from the germline V gene are MNHNY and SVGAGI (reference sequence). The CDR3 length is 13 residues. As DNA, the CDR3 is TGTGCCACCGGGACGGGCTCTGGAAACACCATATATTTT. It specifies CATGTGSGNTIYF.

V usage is TRBV25-1 and J usage is TRBJ1-2, with TRBD1 matching over 8 bases. V dropped 4 bases and J dropped 8; count of bases not matched to a gene: 6. Germline CDR1 reads MGHDK; CDR2 reads SYGVNS. CDR3 length: 13 amino acids. The CDR3 DNA follows: TGTGCCAGCAGTGCTCAGACAGGGGCGGGCTACACCTTC. Its translation is CASSAQTGAGYTF.

A note on this clonotype: The junction departs from germline at one end; a sequencing error may be responsible. The chain couples TRBV6-2 or TRBV6-3 to TRBJ1-5; 7 bases line up with TRBD1. This CDR3 comprises 12 residues. Looked up from germline, CDR1 is MNHEY and CDR2 is SVGEGT. The CDR3 nucleotides are TGTGCCAGCGTAAACAGGGGTCAGGCCCAGCATTTT. The encoded protein is CASVNRGQAQHF.

This clonotype occurred a few times. The chain uses TRBV11-2 and TRBJ2-1; a possible D gene is TRBD1 (5 bases). The CDR3 extends over 16 amino acids. Trimming shortened V by 4 bases and J by 6 bases, and 19 bases separated the two germline ends. CDR1 is SGHAT, CDR2 FQNNGV, per germline. The CDR3 loop reads CASSSGQPNGFNEQFF. As DNA, the CDR3 is TGTGCCAGCAGCTCAGGGCAGCCTAACGGCTTCAATGAGCAGTTCTTC.

The chain is built from TRBV2 and TRBJ1-6; D unresolved. V lost 4 bases and J 10 bases, leaving 8 bases between the germline ends. The CDR3 extends over 12 amino acids. The germline V gene has CDR1 SNHLY and CDR2 FYNNEI. The CDR3 reads CASSVGGSPLHF. The CDR3 bases are TGTGCCAGCAGTGTAGGAGGGTCACCCCTCCACTTT.

The V gene is TRBV29-1, the J gene TRBJ2-1; 9 bases align to TRBD2. V was pared by 5 bases and J by 12 bases, with 11 bases of the junction left unmatched. The CDR3 covers 13 residues. The V gene's germline CDR1 is SQVTM and CDR2 ANQGSEA. CDR3 coding DNA: TGCAGCGTTATGGGACTAGCAACAGGAGGGCAGTTCTTC. This encodes CSVMGLATGGQFF.

The chain joins TRBV29-1 to TRBJ2-7; the match to TRBD2 covers 10 bases. Germline trimming cut 5 bases from V and 9 bases from J; bases unmatched to any gene: 10. The CDR3 contains 13 residues. CDR1 is SQVTM and CDR2 is ANQGSEA in the germline V gene. CDR3 region: CSVIPAGGQSQYV. The CDR3 nucleotides are TGCAGCGTTATCCCAGCGGGAGGGCAATCGCAGTACGTC.

V and J are TRBV5-1 and TRBJ1-2; a weak D match, TRBD1 (6 bases). V was shortened by 4 bases and J by 3 bases, with 16 bases between the two germline ends. The CDR3 contains 15 residues. CDR1 SGHRS and CDR2 YFSETQ come from the germline V gene. DNA of the CDR3: TGCGCCAGCAGCCCCCCCCAACAGGGCTACTATGGCTACACCTTC. Translation: CASSPPQQGYYGYTF.

The chain recombines TRBV12-3 or TRBV12-4 with TRBJ1-1; D is unclear. This CDR3 region has 13 residues. Trimming removed 6 bases from V and 0 bases from J, with 8 bases in between. CDR3 residues: CASSLRVNTEAFF. DNA for the CDR3: TGTGCCAGCAGCCTAAGGGTGAACACTGAAGCTTTCTTT.